The T cell receptor (beta chain) described here comes from a study of shared clonotypes between healthy human individuals (dated by TCRdb to 2018 to 2021). Background on the whole study: The cohort comprised a couple of women and three men aged 18 to 49 years. To estimate repertoire size and how much clonotypes are shared between individuals, the study performed deep sequencing of blood TCR repertoires from a handful of healthy adults. To increase sequencing depth and limit assay-specific biases, different laboratories used diverse techniques to prepare libraries and sequence TCR repertoires. For each donor, three plates each were used for CD4 naive and CD4 memory, two plates were used for CD8 naive, and one plate was used for CD8 memory. Leukapheresis yielded between about 0.94 and 9.5 billion PBMCs per donor.

Results the study describes overall, beyond this receptor: Sampling was restricted to blood, and TCR repertoires in tissues likely differ from the TCR repertoires found in blood. Larger estimated clonotype richness was generally found for naive subsets than for memory subsets. Incomplete sequencing was indicated by rarefaction of sorted-subset datasets, despite the large sequencing depth. Pairwise subsampling led to the expectation that sequencing depth would affect the degree of clonotype sharing among donors. Compared with non-shared clonotypes, clonotypes shared by all four sorted-subset donors had higher generation probabilities. The genetic and exposure-history diversity represented was limited by the small number of donors. About 5% of naive CD4, more than 3% of naive CD8, roughly 2.5% of memory CD4, and about 0.4% of memory CD8 clonotypes were shared across a few donors.

The donors were healthy, HIV-negative adults with no recently reported acute infections or vaccinations. All donors were Caucasian adults living in Nashville, Tennessee, USA. CD4+ T cells were enriched through magnetic negative selection, after which naive cells were positively selected on CD45RA and the remaining negative fraction served as the memory subset. After blood collection by leukapheresis, PBMCs were isolated using Ficoll-Histopaque density gradient centrifugation and then cryopreserved in the vapor phase of liquid nitrogen. Analytical flow cytometry was used to check the purity and quantity of every magnetically sorted T cell population. Genomic DNA was isolated from each sorted fraction and quantified by UV absorbance on a Nanodrop 2000c. Points on this clone: No cognate antigen has been identified for it. Base qualities are not at hand, and no much larger clone is one base apart.

Trimming takes 5 bases from V and 1 base from J, and the germline ends sit 15 bases apart. CDR1 and CDR2 were assigned from the germline V gene as SGHRS and YFSETQ. Reading from cysteine to phenylalanine, the CDR3 counts 15 amino acids. Only the CDR3 DNA stays, 45 bases, in frame from base 1. TCR CDR3 regions were amplified from genomic DNA by multiplex PCR using the deep immunoSEQ assay. Extracted genomic DNA from each cell subset was spread evenly across all wells of several immunoSEQ 96-well plates, with each plate serving as a replicate. For sorted subsets, roughly 190 ng of genomic DNA, equivalent to around 30,000 T cell genomes, went into each replicate PCR. The purified libraries were quantified using a Qubit 3.0 fluorometer, sized with a Bioanalyzer 2100, and then quantified again using the KAPA Library Quantification kit. Every immunoSEQ 96-well plate was sequenced on a separate single-read 150-cycle Illumina NextSeq 550 flow cell. As for the authors' bioinformatics: The immunoSEQ output contained only junctional sequences without quality scores, so filtering could not match that applied to full-length reads. To assign V/J genes and CDR3, sequences were annotated using PyIR, a Python wrapper for IgBLAST v1.9, with IMGT germline references. Any read was removed if the V/J assignment was weak (E-value above 1e-6), the CDR3 was missing, or the read contained stop codons, out-of-frame junctions, or ambiguous translated residues. V3J clonotypes were defined by identical inferred V gene, J gene, and CDR3 amino acid sequence. Percentage overlap between repertoires was computed as shared unique clonotypes divided by the size of the smaller repertoire. Three approaches were used to assess repertoire richness: RTK rarefaction, the Chao1 estimator, and Recon v2.1 estimates of unobserved clonotypes. OLGA was used to compute generation probabilities for all TCRbeta clonotypes that the gDNA method yielded from a handful of donors. TCRdb mirrors the immuneACCESS table, restricted to in-frame sequences. Some clones are absent from its copies; in checked studies, under half trace to an unresolved V gene, and the reason for the others is unknown. The V and J calls and clone size come from that table; D and trimming were worked out from the DNA. Counted in this sample were nearly 750,000 clones; 72% of them appeared once. Clones ranked in the top ten supply about 1.7% of the sample.

The origin of this receptor is a woman in her 30s in good health. The specimen was memory CD4+ T cells sorted from blood. The intended sense of this specimen's cell subset or site label: CD45RA-negative fraction. The sequence is built from TRBV5-1 and TRBJ2-5, with TRBD2 tentatively as D gene (5 bases match). In nucleotide form, the sequence is TGCGCCAGCAGTTCACAGAGTCGGGGCCAAGAGACCCAGTACTTC. It translates as CASSSQSRGQETQYF.